What follows describes a single TCR beta chain. V gave up 2 bases and J gave up 3 bases; unmatched junction bases: 1. The CDR3 runs 13 residues. Germline loops: CDR1 GTSNPN, CDR2 SVGIG (reference sequence). This entry comes from a study of long-term antiretroviral therapy in people with HIV. Researchers ran immunoSEQ v3.0 at survey level. The repertoire was sequenced with immunoSEQ multiplex PCR; TCRdb's copy has only in-frame clones and lacks some. The sample gives some 14,000 clones, 76% of which show up once; 28% is in the top ten. This sequence originates from a man aged 40-49 years with HIV. This specimen was unsorted PBMCs, taken 3.1 years after starting antiretroviral therapy. The V gene is TRBV30, the J gene TRBJ2-1, with 7 bases aligning to TRBD1. The DNA for the CDR3 is TGTGCCTGGAGTTGGACAGGCTACAATGAGCAGTTCTTC. This translates into CAWSWTGYNEQFF.